Listed here are 30 T cell receptor beta chains from one sample, sequenced in a study of blood T cell repertoires in COVID-19. The method was immunoSEQ multiplex PCR; TCRdb's version includes in-frame clones alone and lacks a portion of them. The table includes some 68,000 clones, roughly nine tenths detected once. The sequencing input was peripheral blood. The receptors shown here come from a man aged 35 to 55 with COVID-19, enrolled during active disease.

CDR3 sequence reads: CASSDGLVGQPQHF. The CDR3, as DNA: TGTGCCAGCAGTGACGGTCTAGTGGGTCAGCCCCAGCATTTT. The rearrangement links TRBV2 to TRBJ1-5, with D unresolved. Deletions cut 3 bases from V and 6 bases from J, with 12 bases between. This CDR3 has 14 residues. From germline, CDR1 is SNHLY and CDR2 FYNNEI.

The chain has TRBV30 and TRBJ2-7, with D possibly being TRBD1 (5 bases). Trimming removed 6 bases at V and 5 bases at J, with 11 bases between. Germline-derived CDR1 and CDR2 are GTSNPN and SVGIG (reference sequence). This CDR3 region has 11 residues. CDR3 sequence (DNA): TGTGCCTGTCGCCAGGGCCACGAGCAGTACTTC. Its translation is CACRQGHEQYF.

V gene TRBV19 combines with J gene TRBJ2-2; D perhaps matches TRBD2 (5 bases). V was pared by 4 bases and J by 1 base, with 10 bases between. Germline V gene sequence: CDR1 LNHDA, CDR2 SQIVND (reference sequence). The length of the CDR3 is 15 residues. The CDR3 sequence: CASSTRAGNTGELFF. The CDR3 DNA follows: TGTGCCAGTAGTACCCGGGCGGGGAACACCGGGGAGCTGTTTTTT.

V and J are TRBV5-1 and TRBJ2-7; D call uncertain. The CDR3 covers 13 residues. The V end lost 1 base, the J end lost 2 bases, and 7 bases lay between the germline ends. CDR1 is SGHRS, CDR2 YFSETQ, per germline. DNA of the CDR3: TGCGCCAGCAGCTTGCCCAGTACCTACGAGCAGTACTTC. Residues: CASSLPSTYEQYF.

The CDR3 nucleotides are TGCAGCGCCCCGACTAGCGGGGGGGCCAATGAGCAGTTCTTC. This translates into CSAPTSGGANEQFF. This chain joins TRBV29-1 and TRBJ2-1; 14 nucleotides agree with TRBD2. The ends lost 7 bases at V and 6 bases at J; junction bases unmatched: 5. Germline V gene data show CDR1 as SQVTM and CDR2 as ANQGSEA. CDR3 length: 14 amino acids.

The chain carries TRBV19 and TRBJ1-3; a weak D match, TRBD1 (5 bases). Germline V gives CDR1 LNHDA, CDR2 SQIVND (reference sequence). The CDR3 consists of 14 residues. V lost 3 bases to trimming and J lost 1 base, with 7 bases between them. CDR3 sequence: CASSMGLSGNTIYF. CDR3 DNA sequence: TGTGCCAGTAGTATGGGACTGTCTGGAAACACCATATATTTT.

This clone was seen just once. This chain joins TRBV7-6 and TRBJ2-7; 7 bases are a match to TRBD2. The CDR3 loop spans 18 amino acids. The germline V gene has CDR1 SGHVS and CDR2 FNYEAQ. J gave up 7 bases and V 6 bases, and 24 bases lay outside the gene matches. The CDR3, as DNA: TGTGCCAGCAGGAGGAATACTATGGGGGGGGACGTGCCACTAGAGCAGTACTTC. Translated: CASRRNTMGGDVPLEQYF.

The CDR3 nucleotides read TGTGCCAGCAGTCCGGGACTGACGAACACCGGGGAGCTGTTTTTT. It yields the protein CASSPGLTNTGELFF. The V and J genes are TRBV6-5 and TRBJ2-2, with a possible D match to TRBD2 (6 bases). Germline CDR1 is MNHEY and CDR2 is SVGAGI. The CDR3 extends over 15 amino acids. Trimming shortened V by 5 bases and J by 0 bases, and 10 bases separated the two germline ends.

The chain joins TRBV5-4 to TRBJ1-3, with 8 bases lining up with TRBD1. Germline loops: CDR1 SGHNT, CDR2 YYREEE (reference sequence). J was trimmed by 4 bases and V by 4 bases; bases with no gene match: 13. This CDR3 region has 17 residues. Here the CDR3 reads CASSRDLQGEIGNTIYF. The CDR3, as DNA: TGTGCCAGCAGCCGAGACCTACAGGGGGAGATAGGAAACACCATATATTTT.

The chain links TRBV19 to TRBJ1-1; a weak D match, TRBD1 (5 bases). The CDR3 totals 11 residues. CDR1 LNHDA and CDR2 SQIVND come from the germline V gene (reference sequence). The germline V and J ends were trimmed by 3 bases and 10 bases, with 9 bases remaining between them. The CDR3 DNA reads TGTGCCAGTAGTATTAGGGGTGGAGCTTTCTTT. This encodes CASSIRGGAFF.

The rearrangement uses TRBV27 and TRBJ2-3; the match to TRBD1 covers 8 bases. The CDR3 is 15 residues long. V trimming: 4 bases; J trimming: 1 base; junction bases outside the gene matches: 4. Germline V gene sequence: CDR1 MNHEY, CDR2 SMNVEV (reference sequence). The CDR3 region has the DNA TGTGCCAGCAGTTGGGGGACAGGCGGCACAGATACGCAGTATTTT. Residues: CASSWGTGGTDTQYF.

This clone was seen once. This sequence joins TRBV28 and TRBJ2-7, with a tentative D call TRBD2 (6 bases). This CDR3 has 13 residues. Germline values: CDR1 MDHEN, CDR2 SYDVKM. V lost 5 bases to trimming and J lost 3 bases, with 11 bases between them. In nucleotides, the CDR3 is TGTGCCAGCAGTAGGGACTCCAACTACGAGCAGTACTTC. This codes for CASSRDSNYEQYF.

The genes are TRBV19 and TRBJ1-1; D gene uncertain. Trimming removed 0 bases from V and 4 bases from J, with 18 bases in between. Per germline, CDR1 LNHDA and CDR2 SQIVND (reference sequence). The length of the CDR3 is 17 residues. In DNA, the CDR3 is TGTGCCAGTAGTATAGATCGGGTAGGGAGAGTCTCCACTGAAGCTTTCTTT. Encoded protein: CASSIDRVGRVSTEAFF. The full variable domain, completed using reference TRBV19 and TRBJ1-1, is DGGITQSPKYLFRKEGQNVTLSCEQNLNHDAMYWYRQDPGQGLRLIYYSQIVNDFQKGDIAEGYSVSREKKESFPLTVTSAQKNPTAFYLCASSIDRVGRVSTEAFFGQGTRLTVV.

The chain combines TRBV6-5 with TRBJ1-6; D gene uncertain. V was cut by 2 bases and J by 9 bases, with 11 bases left in between. Germline V lookup: CDR1 MNHEY, CDR2 SVGAGI. The CDR3 contains 14 residues. The CDR3 here is CASSYEGARSPLHF. The CDR3 DNA follows: TGTGCCAGCAGTTACGAGGGAGCCCGTTCACCCCTCCACTTT.

The chain recombines TRBV28 with TRBJ2-4, with 7 bases that match TRBD1. The V gene's germline CDR1 is MDHEN and CDR2 SYDVKM. The CDR3 loop spans 17 amino acids. The junction had 15 bases not matched to a gene; V was cut back by 7 bases and J by 3 bases. This CDR3 reads CASNTGQSFRDKNIQYF. The CDR3 nucleotides are TGTGCCAGCAACACGGGACAGTCCTTTCGGGACAAAAACATTCAGTACTTC.

The rearrangement joins TRBV4-1 to TRBJ2-4, with D tentatively TRBD2 (6 bases). The CDR3 is 17 residues long. Germline V gene lookup returns CDR1 MGHRA and CDR2 YSYEKL. V dropped 0 bases and J dropped 5 bases, with 17 bases sitting between them. CDR3 residues: CASSQDPPGPGENIQYF. CDR3 sequence (DNA): TGCGCCAGCAGCCAAGATCCTCCGGGGCCGGGGGAAAACATTCAGTACTTC.

The J gene is TRBJ2-1, the V gene TRBV7-9; tentatively, D is TRBD2 (6 bases). Germline assignment: CDR1 SEHNR and CDR2 FQNEAQ (reference sequence). V lost 2 bases, J lost 0 bases, and 8 bases lay in between. The length of the CDR3 is 15 residues. CDR3 region: CASSLWDSSYNEQFF. The CDR3 DNA is TGTGCCAGCAGCTTATGGGACTCCTCCTACAATGAGCAGTTCTTC.

This sequence joins TRBV3-1 (or the pseudogene TRBV3-2) and TRBJ2-7; 9 nucleotides agree with TRBD1. Germline values: CDR1 LGHDT, CDR2 YNNKEL (reference sequence). The CDR3 extends over 15 amino acids. J lost 4 bases, V lost 3 bases, and 7 bases had no gene match. In nucleotides, the CDR3 is TGTGCCAGCAGCCACTCCGGGACAGGGCGGTACGAGCAGTACTTC. Amino acid sequence: CASSHSGTGRYEQYF.

The chain uses TRBV6-5 and TRBJ2-2; 11 nucleotides line up with TRBD1. The CDR3 spans 15 residues. V was clipped by 6 bases and J by 3 bases; unmatched bases: 3. Germline lookup yields CDR1 MNHEY and CDR2 SVGAGI. In DNA, the CDR3 is TGTGCCAGCAGCAAGGACAGGGGGCACACCGGGGAGCTGTTTTTT. Protein product: CASSKDRGHTGELFF.

The V gene is TRBV30, the J gene TRBJ1-5, with D unclear. This CDR3 is 13 amino acids long. The V and J ends lost 5 bases and 7 bases respectively, with 15 bases between them. Germline V gene data show CDR1 as GTSNPN and CDR2 as SVGIG (reference sequence). The CDR3 is CAWLRGPGQPQHF. In DNA form, the CDR3 reads TGTGCCTGGCTTCGAGGGCCCGGGCAGCCCCAGCATTTT.

The J gene is TRBJ1-1, the V gene TRBV28; D gene unclear. The V end was cut by 8 bases, the J end by 3 bases, with 7 bases between. Per the germline V gene, CDR1 is MDHEN and CDR2 is SYDVKM. The CDR3 contains 11 residues. The CDR3 nucleotides are TGTGCCAGCTCGGGGTACACTGAAGCTTTCTTT. It codes for CASSGYTEAFF.

V gene TRBV18 combines with J gene TRBJ2-3; 8 bases are a match to TRBD1. Germline trimming cut 1 base from V and 3 bases from J; bases unmatched to any gene: 3. The CDR3 consists of 15 residues. The germline gives CDR1 KGHSH, CDR2 LQKENI. For the CDR3, the DNA is TGTGCCAGCTCACCACGGGACAGGCTAACAGATACGCAGTATTTT. Its translation is CASSPRDRLTDTQYF.

J is TRBJ2-5 and V is TRBV2, with D possibly matching TRBD2 (6 bases). The germline CDR1 and CDR2 sequences are SNHLY and FYNNEI. The CDR3 length is 13 residues. Trimming pared 4 bases from V and 3 bases from J, leaving 9 bases between. The CDR3 loop reads CASSGSGEETQYF. The CDR3 region has the DNA TGTGCCAGCAGTGGTTCGGGGGAAGAGACCCAGTACTTC.

The CDR3 bases are TGTGCCAGCTCACCGGCTAGGACAGGGGGCGGTTTTGGGGCCAACGTCCTGACTTTC. Amino acid sequence: CASSPARTGGGFGANVLTF. This rearrangement joins TRBV18 to TRBJ2-6; TRBD1 matches at 11 bases. Germline lookup yields CDR1 KGHSH and CDR2 LQKENI. The CDR3 is 19 amino acids. V gave up 3 bases and J gave up 3 bases; unmatched junction bases: 10.

The chain joins TRBV6-6 to TRBJ1-1; D may be TRBD1 (6 bases). Germline assignment: CDR1 MNHNY and CDR2 SVGAGI (reference sequence). Deletions cut 2 bases from V and 0 bases from J, with 10 bases between. This CDR3 spans 15 amino acids. The CDR3 loop reads CASSYGRQVNTEAFF. In DNA, the CDR3 is TGTGCCAGCAGTTACGGCCGACAGGTGAACACTGAAGCTTTCTTT.

This rearrangement joins TRBV5-1 to TRBJ1-2, with D maybe TRBD1 (5 bases). This CDR3 is 15 amino acids long. Germline V gene data show CDR1 as SGHRS and CDR2 as YFSETQ. Trimming took off 3 bases at V and 5 bases at J, with 17 bases between the two ends. CDR3 sequence reads: CASSSDNSKGYGYTF. CDR3 coding DNA: TGCGCCAGCAGCTCCGACAACTCCAAGGGGTATGGCTACACCTTC. The complete variable domain, with remaining parts taken from reference TRBV5-1 and TRBJ1-2, reads KAGVTQTPRYLIKTRGQQVTLSCSPISGHRSVSWYQQTPGQGLQFLFEYFSETQRNKGNFPGRFSGRQFSNSRSEMNVSTLELGDSALYLCASSSDNSKGYGYTFGSGTRLTVV.

This chain uses TRBV30 with TRBJ2-5; 8 nucleotides align to TRBD2. V was pared by 5 bases and J by 2 bases, with 10 bases of the junction left unmatched. Germline CDR1 reads GTSNPN; CDR2 reads SVGIG (reference sequence). The CDR3 is 15 amino acids. CDR3 DNA sequence: TGTGCCTGGGGCCGACGCGGACTAGCACAAGAGACCCAGTACTTC. Protein sequence: CAWGRRGLAQETQYF.

The CDR3 reads CASTLWGRRDTQYF. The CDR3 nucleotides are TGTGCCAGCACCCTGTGGGGGCGCAGGGATACGCAGTATTTT. The chain joins TRBV6-5 to TRBJ2-3; D perhaps matches TRBD1 (6 bases). Trimming stripped 7 bases from V and 6 bases from J, with 17 bases between. Germline-derived CDR1 and CDR2 are MNHEY and SVGAGI. This CDR3 region has 14 residues.

Concerning this clone itself: The sample carries other DNA sequences with the same CDR3. The chain joins TRBV3-1 (or the pseudogene TRBV3-2) to TRBJ2-7; no definite D call. Trimming left V 3 bases short and J 2 bases short, with 8 bases between. Germline V CDR1 and CDR2: LGHDT, YNNKEL (reference sequence). The CDR3 consists of 13 residues. The CDR3 loop reads CASSHRGPYEQYF. The CDR3 bases are TGTGCCAGCAGCCACCGTGGCCCCTACGAGCAGTACTTC.

This chain uses TRBV19 with TRBJ1-2, with 9 bases lining up with TRBD1. Germline CDR1 and CDR2: LNHDA and SQIVND (reference sequence). V shed 3 bases and J 2 bases; nucleotides not matched to a gene: 7. This CDR3 region has 16 residues. CDR3 nucleotides: TGTGCCAGTAGTATCCCCGTCGGACAGGGGAACTATGGCTACACCTTC. It is translated as CASSIPVGQGNYGYTF.